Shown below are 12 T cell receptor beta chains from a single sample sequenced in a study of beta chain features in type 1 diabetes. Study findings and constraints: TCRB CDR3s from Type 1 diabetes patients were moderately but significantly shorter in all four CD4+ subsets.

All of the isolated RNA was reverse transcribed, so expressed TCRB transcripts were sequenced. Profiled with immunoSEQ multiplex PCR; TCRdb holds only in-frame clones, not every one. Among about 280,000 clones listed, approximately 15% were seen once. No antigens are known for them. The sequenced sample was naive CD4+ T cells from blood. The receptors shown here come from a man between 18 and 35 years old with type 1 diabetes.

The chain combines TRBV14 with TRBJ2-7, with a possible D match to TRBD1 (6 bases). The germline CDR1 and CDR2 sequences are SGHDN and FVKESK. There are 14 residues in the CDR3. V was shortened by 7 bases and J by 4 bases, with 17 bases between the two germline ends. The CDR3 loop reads CASTIAGAPYEQYF. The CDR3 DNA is TGTGCCAGCACCATTGCAGGGGCCCCATACGAGCAGTACTTC.

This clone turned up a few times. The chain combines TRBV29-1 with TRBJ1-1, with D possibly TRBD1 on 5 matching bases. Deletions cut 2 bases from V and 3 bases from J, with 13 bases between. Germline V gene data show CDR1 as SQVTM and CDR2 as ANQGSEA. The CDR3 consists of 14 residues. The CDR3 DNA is TGCAGCGTTGAAAGGTTCCAGGGCGACACTGAAGCTTTCTTT. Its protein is CSVERFQGDTEAFF.

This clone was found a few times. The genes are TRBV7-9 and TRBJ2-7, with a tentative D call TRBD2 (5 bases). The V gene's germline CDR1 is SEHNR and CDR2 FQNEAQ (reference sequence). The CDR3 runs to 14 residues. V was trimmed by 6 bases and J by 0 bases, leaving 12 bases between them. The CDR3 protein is CASRIGSSSYEQYF. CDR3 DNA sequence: TGTGCCAGCAGAATTGGGAGTAGCTCCTACGAGCAGTACTTC.

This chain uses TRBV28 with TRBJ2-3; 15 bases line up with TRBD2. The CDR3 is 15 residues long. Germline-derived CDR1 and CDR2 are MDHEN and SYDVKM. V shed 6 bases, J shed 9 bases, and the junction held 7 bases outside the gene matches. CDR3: CASSTRTSGRATQYF. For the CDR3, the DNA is TGTGCCAGCAGCACAAGGACTAGCGGGAGGGCCACGCAGTATTTT.

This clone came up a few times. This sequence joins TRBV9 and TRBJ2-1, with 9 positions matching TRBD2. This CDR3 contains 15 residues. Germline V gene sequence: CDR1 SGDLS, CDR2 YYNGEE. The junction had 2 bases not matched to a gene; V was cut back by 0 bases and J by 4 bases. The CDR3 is CASSVGAGGYNEQFF. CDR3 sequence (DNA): TGTGCCAGCAGCGTAGGAGCGGGGGGATACAATGAGCAGTTCTTC.

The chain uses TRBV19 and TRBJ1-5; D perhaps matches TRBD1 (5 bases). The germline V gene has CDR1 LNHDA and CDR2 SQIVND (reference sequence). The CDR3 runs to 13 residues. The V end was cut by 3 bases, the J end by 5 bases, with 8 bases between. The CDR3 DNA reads TGTGCCAGTAGTATCAACAGGTATCAGCCCCAGCATTTT. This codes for CASSINRYQPQHF.

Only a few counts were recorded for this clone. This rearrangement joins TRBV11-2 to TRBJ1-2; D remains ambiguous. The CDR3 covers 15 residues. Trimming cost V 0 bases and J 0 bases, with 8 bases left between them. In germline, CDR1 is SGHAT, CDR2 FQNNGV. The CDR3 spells CASSLEQQTNYGYTF. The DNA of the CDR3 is TGTGCCAGCAGCTTAGAACAACAGACTAACTATGGCTACACCTTC.

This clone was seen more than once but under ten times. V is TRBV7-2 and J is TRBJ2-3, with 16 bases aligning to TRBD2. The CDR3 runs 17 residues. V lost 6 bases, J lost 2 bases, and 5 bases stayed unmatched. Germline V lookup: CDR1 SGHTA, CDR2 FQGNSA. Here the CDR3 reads CASREGLAGGYTDTQYF. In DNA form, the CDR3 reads TGTGCCAGCAGAGAGGGACTAGCGGGGGGGTACACAGATACGCAGTATTTT.

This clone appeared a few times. The CDR3 region has the DNA TGTGCCAGTAGTAGGAGTGGAAACACTGAAGCTTTCTTT. It specifies CASSRSGNTEAFF. This sequence joins TRBV19 and TRBJ1-1; D is ambiguous. Germline V gene sequence: CDR1 LNHDA, CDR2 SQIVND (reference sequence). The CDR3 length is 13 residues. The V gene lost 4 bases and the J gene lost 2 bases, with 8 bases spanning the gap. The entire variable domain, with the rest obtained from reference TRBV19 and TRBJ1-1, is as follows: DGGITQSPKYLFRKEGQNVTLSCEQNLNHDAMYWYRQDPGQGLRLIYYSQIVNDFQKGDIAEGYSVSREKKESFPLTVTSAQKNPTAFYLCASSRSGNTEAFFGQGTRLTVV.

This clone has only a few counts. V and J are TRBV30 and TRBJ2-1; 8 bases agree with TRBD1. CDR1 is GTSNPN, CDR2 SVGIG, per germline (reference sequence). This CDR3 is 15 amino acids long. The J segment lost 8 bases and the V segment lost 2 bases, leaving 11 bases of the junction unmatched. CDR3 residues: CAWSSGQGGQDEQFF. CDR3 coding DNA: TGTGCCTGGAGTTCCGGACAGGGTGGACAGGATGAGCAGTTCTTC.

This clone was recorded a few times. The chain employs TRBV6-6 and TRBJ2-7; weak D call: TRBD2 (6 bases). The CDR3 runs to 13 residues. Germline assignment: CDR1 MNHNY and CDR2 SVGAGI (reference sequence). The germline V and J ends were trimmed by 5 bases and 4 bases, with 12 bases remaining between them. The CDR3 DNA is TGTGCCAGCAGTGTAGCGGAGAAATACGAGCAGTACTTC. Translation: CASSVAEKYEQYF.

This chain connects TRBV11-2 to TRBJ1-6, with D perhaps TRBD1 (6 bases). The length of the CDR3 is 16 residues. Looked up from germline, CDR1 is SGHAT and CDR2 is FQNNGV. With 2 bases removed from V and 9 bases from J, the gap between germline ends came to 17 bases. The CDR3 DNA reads TGTGCCAGCAGCTTAATGAGTAGCGACAGGTCTTCACCCCTCCACTTT. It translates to CASSLMSSDRSSPLHF.